This passage covers 5 T cell receptor beta chains from one sample sequenced in a study of spatial heterogeneity in lung cancer. TCRdb processed the 5' RACE reads anew with MiXCR; each CDR3 protein has one entry. This sample yields about 25,000 distinct CDR3 sequences, of which roughly 5.6% are seen a single time; approximately 20% belongs to the top ten. The time point here: blood at routine non-recurrence follow-up after resection. Whole RNA, which was extracted from tumor, nontumor lung tissue or frozen PBMC, was sequenced without any cell sorting. The material was PBMCs, obtained at follow-up. The receptor set was obtained from a male donor with early-stage non-small cell lung cancer.

This clonotype was counted ten times or more. The J gene is TRBJ2-5, the V gene TRBV6-6; the match to TRBD2 covers 7 bases. The ends lost 5 bases at V and 3 bases at J; junction bases unmatched: 6. This CDR3 comprises 14 residues. Germline CDR1 is MNHNY and CDR2 is SVGAGI (reference sequence). CDR3 sequence reads: CASSTQGGEETQYF. The DNA for the CDR3 is TGTGCCAGCAGTACCCAGGGAGGGGAAGAGACCCAGTACTTC.

This clonotype was observed many times. V is TRBV2 and J is TRBJ2-1, with 11 positions matching TRBD2. V gave up 6 bases and J gave up 9 bases; unmatched junction bases: 7. The CDR3 is 14 amino acids. Germline-derived CDR1 and CDR2 are SNHLY and FYNNEI. The CDR3, as DNA: TGTGCCAGCAGGGAGACTAGCGGGATTGGTGAGCAGTTCTTC. Protein product: CASRETSGIGEQFF.

This clonotype was recorded a few times. The J gene is TRBJ2-1, the V gene TRBV13; TRBD2 might be the D (6 bases). The CDR3 has 13 residues. The ends were cut back, 10 bases at V and 6 bases at J, with 16 bases in the middle. Germline CDR1 is PRHDT and CDR2 is FYEKMQ (reference sequence). Here the CDR3 reads CATEQWGGNEQFF. The CDR3, as DNA: TGTGCCACGGAGCAGTGGGGAGGCAATGAGCAGTTCTTC. Based on the CDR3 plus reference TRBV13 and TRBJ2-1, the full variable domain is AAGVIQSPRHLIKEKRETATLKCYPIPRHDTVYWYQQGPGQDPQFLISFYEKMQSDKGSIPDRFSAQQFSDYHSELNMSSLELGDSALYFCATEQWGGNEQFFGPGTRLTVL.

This clonotype was recorded at least ten times. The CDR3 nucleotides are TGTGCCAGCCTGACAGGTCCCTCGGGAGATACGCAGTATTTT. This codes for CASLTGPSGDTQYF. This chain joins TRBV2 and TRBJ2-3; D perhaps matches TRBD1 (6 bases). Germline CDR1 SNHLY, CDR2 FYNNEI. V dropped 8 bases and J dropped 5 bases, with 17 bases sitting between them. The CDR3 spans 14 residues.

This clonotype has a count of ten or more. J is TRBJ1-6 and V is TRBV12-3 or TRBV12-4; D is unclear. There are 12 residues in the CDR3. The V end was cut by 3 bases, the J end by 7 bases, with 4 bases between. The CDR3 DNA follows: TGTGCCAGCAGTTTTCAGAATTCACCCCTCCACTTT. This codes for CASSFQNSPLHF.